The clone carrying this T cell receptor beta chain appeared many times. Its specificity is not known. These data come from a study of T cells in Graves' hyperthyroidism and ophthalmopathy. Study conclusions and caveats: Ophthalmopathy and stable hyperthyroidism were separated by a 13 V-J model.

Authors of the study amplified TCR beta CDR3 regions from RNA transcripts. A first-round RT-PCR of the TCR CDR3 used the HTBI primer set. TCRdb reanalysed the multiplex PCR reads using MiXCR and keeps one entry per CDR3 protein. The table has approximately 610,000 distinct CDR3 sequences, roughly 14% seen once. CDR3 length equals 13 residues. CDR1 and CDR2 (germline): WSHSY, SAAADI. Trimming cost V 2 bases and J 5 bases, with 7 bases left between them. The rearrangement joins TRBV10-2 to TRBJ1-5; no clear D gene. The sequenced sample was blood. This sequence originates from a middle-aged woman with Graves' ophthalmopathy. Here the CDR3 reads CASSEQTDQPQHF. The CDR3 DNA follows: TGCGCCAGCAGTGAGCAGACCGATCAGCCCCAGCATTTT.